These 29 T cell receptor beta chains originate from one sample sequenced in a study of blood T cell repertoires in COVID-19. Sequenced by immunoSEQ multiplex PCR; TCRdb stores in-frame clones only, minus some. The sample gives approximately 250,000 clones, more than 75% of which show up once; 5.5% to 6% is in the top ten. Specimen: peripheral blood. The receptor set was obtained from a woman of 80 years or more with COVID-19, enrolled during active disease.

The chain recombines TRBV6-2 or TRBV6-3 with TRBJ2-5; perhaps TRBD1 as D (5 bases). Germline values: CDR1 MNHEY, CDR2 SVGEGT. V was shortened by 7 bases and J by 5 bases, with 14 bases between the two germline ends. This CDR3 comprises 13 residues. This CDR3 is CASTPGAVETQYF. Written as DNA, the CDR3 is TGTGCCAGCACCCCTGGGGCTGTGGAGACCCAGTACTTC.

The rearrangement uses TRBV27 and TRBJ2-3, with a weak D call TRBD1 (6 bases). The V end was cut by 3 bases, the J end by 6 bases, with 13 bases between. The CDR3 sequence is 14 residues long. Germline V CDR1 and CDR2: MNHEY, SMNVEV (reference sequence). CDR3 region: CASSFGQMEDTQYF. The DNA of the CDR3 is TGTGCCAGCAGTTTTGGACAGATGGAGGATACGCAGTATTTT.

The CDR3 DNA follows: TGTGCCAGCAGTAATGGACAGGGCCCAAACATTCAGTACTTC. This translates into CASSNGQGPNIQYF. The chain links TRBV6-5 to TRBJ2-4; 8 nucleotides agree with TRBD1. The CDR3 has 14 amino acids. From germline, CDR1 is MNHEY and CDR2 SVGAGI. J was trimmed by 6 bases and V by 5 bases; bases with no gene match: 6.

This chain connects TRBV2 to TRBJ2-3, with a possible D match to TRBD1 (5 bases). Germline V CDR1 and CDR2: SNHLY, FYNNEI. The CDR3 totals 14 residues. V gave up 2 bases and J gave up 3 bases, with 9 bases separating them. The CDR3 nucleotides read TGTGCCAGCAGTGAACAGGGAAGAACAGATACGCAGTATTTT. Translation gives CASSEQGRTDTQYF.

The chain employs TRBV7-8 and TRBJ2-1; D perhaps matches TRBD1 (5 bases). V lost 5 bases, J lost 9 bases, and 20 bases lay in between. The CDR3 extends over 15 amino acids. Looked up from germline, CDR1 is SGHVS and CDR2 is FQNEAQ. CDR3 residues: CASSPGHLPPSEQFF. In nucleotides, the CDR3 is TGTGCCAGCAGCCCCGGACATCTTCCGCCGAGTGAGCAGTTCTTC.

The V and J genes are TRBV10-3 and TRBJ1-5; D may be TRBD1 (6 bases). Germline CDR1 reads ENHRY; CDR2 reads SYGVKD. V was trimmed by 10 bases and J by 6 bases, leaving 31 bases between them. CDR3 length: 18 amino acids. DNA for the CDR3: TGTGCCACCTCAACGAGCGGGGCGGGGGGGGCAGGCGCTCAGCCCCAGCATTTT. Its protein product is CATSTSGAGGAGAQPQHF.

The CDR3 protein is CASSLQGLDTDTQYF. As DNA, the CDR3 is TGTGCCAGCAGCCTCCAGGGGCTTGACACAGATACGCAGTATTTT. This sequence joins TRBV3-1 (or the pseudogene TRBV3-2) and TRBJ2-3, with D possibly being TRBD1 (6 bases). This CDR3 has 15 residues. Germline V gives CDR1 LGHDT, CDR2 YNNKEL (reference sequence). V shed 4 bases and J shed 2 bases, with 13 bases lying between them.

The CDR3 DNA reads TGTGCCAGCAGCCAAGGCGGTACAGACGGGACAGAATATTTCTGGGTTCACACCATATATTTT. It codes for CASSQGGTDGTEYFWVHTIYF. This rearrangement joins TRBV3-1 (or the pseudogene TRBV3-2) to TRBJ1-3; 7 nucleotides align to TRBD1. Unmatched junction bases numbered 26, after V lost 1 base and J lost 8 bases. The length of the CDR3 is 21 residues. Germline CDR1 and CDR2: LGHDT and YNNKEL (reference sequence).

V is TRBV28 and J is TRBJ1-4; the match to TRBD1 covers 9 bases. This CDR3 region has 18 residues. Germline lookup yields CDR1 MDHEN and CDR2 SYDVKM. Germline trimming cut 6 bases from V and 0 bases from J; bases unmatched to any gene: 11. In DNA form, the CDR3 reads TGTGCCAGCAGCCGAAACCTGGACAGGGGAGCAACTAATGAAAAACTGTTTTTT. Translating gives CASSRNLDRGATNEKLFF.

The V call is TRBV28, the J call TRBJ1-3, with TRBD1 as a possible D gene (6 bases). Germline lookup yields CDR1 MDHEN and CDR2 SYDVKM. This CDR3 spans 16 amino acids. Deletions cut 5 bases from V and 3 bases from J, with 17 bases between. This chain's CDR3 is CASSRRGAGIGNTIYF. The CDR3 DNA sequence: TGTGCCAGCAGTAGGCGGGGGGCGGGAATTGGAAACACCATATATTTT.

The V call is TRBV7-5, the J call TRBJ2-7; TRBD1, the D gene given by the table, was not confirmed from the DNA. TRBV7-5 is recorded as a pseudogene. The CDR3 is made up of 14 amino acids. Written as DNA, the CDR3 is TGTGTCAGAAGGGCAGGACAGGGGTCCTACGAGCAGTACTTC. This encodes CVRRAGQGSYEQYF.

This sequence joins TRBV19 and TRBJ1-1; 10 bases are a match to TRBD1. V dropped 7 bases and J dropped 5; count of bases not matched to a gene: 10. The germline V gene has CDR1 LNHDA and CDR2 SQIVND (reference sequence). The CDR3 sequence is 15 residues long. The CDR3 here is CASTETRDRGTEAFF. The CDR3 DNA sequence: TGTGCCAGTACGGAAACCCGGGACAGGGGTACTGAAGCTTTCTTT.

V is TRBV7-2 and J is TRBJ1-6; TRBD1 might be the D (6 bases). The CDR3 is 15 amino acids. Germline CDR1 is SGHTA and CDR2 is FQGNSA. Trimming cost V 0 bases and J 6 bases, with 9 bases left between them. In nucleotides, the CDR3 is TGTGCCAGCAGCTTAGCCCGGGGGGCTAATTCACCCCTCCACTTT. It is translated as CASSLARGANSPLHF.

The J gene is TRBJ1-2, the V gene TRBV10-3; D gene uncertain. The CDR3 runs to 13 residues. The germline V gene encodes CDR1 ENHRY and CDR2 SYGVKD. V shed 3 bases and J shed 8 bases, with 13 bases lying between them. CDR3 DNA sequence: TGTGCCATCAGTGATACGGCGGCCAGAGGCTACACCTTC. It encodes CAISDTAARGYTF.

The chain uses TRBV9 and TRBJ1-1; 7 nucleotides line up with TRBD1. The CDR3 has 15 amino acids. The ends lost 1 base at V and 4 bases at J; junction bases unmatched: 7. Germline V gene lookup returns CDR1 SGDLS and CDR2 YYNGEE. CDR3 region: CASSVIPGGGTEAFF. The DNA for the CDR3 is TGTGCCAGCAGCGTAATTCCAGGGGGAGGCACTGAAGCTTTCTTT.

The chain couples TRBV3-1 (or the pseudogene TRBV3-2) to TRBJ2-5; possible D gene TRBD2, 5 bases. Trimming removed 7 bases at V and 3 bases at J, with 6 bases between. Germline CDR1 reads LGHDT; CDR2 reads YNNKEL (reference sequence). CDR3 length equals 11 residues. The CDR3 nucleotides are TGTGCCAGCACCGGGGAAGAGACCCAGTACTTC. Its translation: CASTGEETQYF.

DNA of the CDR3: TGTGCCAGCTCCCTGGGGGGGATGGGGAACACTGAAGCTTTCTTT. This sequence encodes CASSLGGMGNTEAFF. This chain links TRBV18 with TRBJ1-1, with D possibly TRBD1 on 5 matching bases. The CDR3 runs to 15 residues. The V and J ends lost 6 bases and 1 base respectively, with 15 bases between them. Germline loops: CDR1 KGHSH, CDR2 LQKENI.

This chain links TRBV2 with TRBJ1-2; perhaps TRBD1 as D (5 bases). The germline V gene encodes CDR1 SNHLY and CDR2 FYNNEI. The V end lost 6 bases, the J end lost 8 bases, and 19 bases lay between the germline ends. CDR3 length equals 14 residues. The CDR3 here is CASRVGGAVGGYTF. CDR3 nucleotides: TGTGCCAGCAGGGTCGGAGGGGCCGTGGGAGGCTACACCTTC. The full variable domain, in which reference TRBV2 and TRBJ1-2 provide the parts outside the CDR3, is EPEVTQTPSHQVTQMGQEVILRCVPISNHLYFYWYRQILGQKVEFLVSFYNNEISEKSEIFDDQFSVERPDGSNFTLKIRSTKLEDSAMYFCASRVGGAVGGYTFGSGTRLTVV.

The chain uses TRBV19 and TRBJ1-1, with D possibly TRBD1 on 6 matching bases. Germline values: CDR1 LNHDA, CDR2 SQIVND (reference sequence). The CDR3 contains 15 residues. The V end lost 3 bases, the J end lost 1 base, and 12 bases lay between the germline ends. The CDR3 loop is CASSINDRRNTEAFF. The CDR3 region has the DNA TGTGCCAGTAGTATTAACGACAGGAGGAACACTGAAGCTTTCTTT. The full variable domain, its missing parts supplied by reference TRBV19 and TRBJ1-1, is DGGITQSPKYLFRKEGQNVTLSCEQNLNHDAMYWYRQDPGQGLRLIYYSQIVNDFQKGDIAEGYSVSREKKESFPLTVTSAQKNPTAFYLCASSINDRRNTEAFFGQGTRLTVV.

This chain connects TRBV19 to TRBJ2-1, with a possible D match to TRBD1 (5 bases). There are 15 residues in the CDR3. CDR1 is LNHDA, CDR2 SQIVND, per germline (reference sequence). Between the trimmed V and J ends, which lost 5 bases and 3 bases, there was a span of 14 bases. For the CDR3, the DNA is TGTGCCAGTAGTGTCCAAGGGGTACTCTACAATGAGCAGTTCTTC. Its translation is CASSVQGVLYNEQFF.

The chain joins TRBV2 to TRBJ1-2; D remains unclear. CDR1 is SNHLY and CDR2 is FYNNEI in the germline V gene. Trimming took 5 bases from V and 0 from J, leaving 13 bases between them. This CDR3 spans 15 amino acids. CDR3 nucleotide sequence: TGTGCCAGCAGTCCTCGAGGCAGCGCTAACTATGGCTACACCTTC. Amino acids: CASSPRGSANYGYTF.

The V gene is TRBV19, the J gene TRBJ1-2; 7 bases agree with TRBD1. CDR3 length: 14 residues. Trimming removed 4 bases from V and 4 bases from J; junction bases left unmatched: 6. Germline assignment: CDR1 LNHDA and CDR2 SQIVND (reference sequence). The DNA of the CDR3 is TGTGCCAGTAGTACCCAAGACAGGGTCTATGGCTACACCTTC. This codes for CASSTQDRVYGYTF.

This clone is a singleton in its sample. This chain uses TRBV18 with TRBJ1-4; no clear D gene. V dropped 4 bases and J dropped 8 bases, with 8 bases sitting between them. Germline values: CDR1 KGHSH, CDR2 LQKENI. The CDR3 has 12 residues. Here the CDR3 reads CASSLGEEKLFF. The CDR3, as DNA: TGTGCCAGCTCACTCGGGGAGGAAAAACTGTTTTTT. Looking up the rest from reference TRBV18 and TRBJ1-4 gives the full variable domain: NAGVMQNPRHLVRRRGQEARLRCSPMKGHSHVYWYRQLPEEGLKFMVYLQKENIIDESGMPKERFSAEFPKEGPSILRIQQVVRGDSAAYFCASSLGEEKLFFGSGTQLSVL.

The V call is TRBV27, the J call TRBJ1-5; weak D call: TRBD1 (6 bases). The CDR3 loop spans 16 amino acids. The V end was cut by 6 bases, the J end by 4 bases, with 19 bases between. Per the germline V gene, CDR1 is MNHEY and CDR2 is SMNVEV (reference sequence). The DNA of the CDR3 is TGTGCCAGCAGCCCCCGTCAGGGGCCATCAAATCAGCCCCAGCATTTT. Amino acid sequence: CASSPRQGPSNQPQHF.

The V and J genes are TRBV15 and TRBJ2-1; 8 bases align to TRBD1. V lost 2 bases and J lost 3; bases outside the gene matches: 3. The CDR3 loop spans 15 amino acids. Looked up from germline, CDR1 is LNHNV and CDR2 is YYDKDF (reference sequence). The CDR3 reads CATSRQGANYNEQFF. CDR3 sequence (DNA): TGTGCCACCAGCAGACAGGGGGCGAACTACAATGAGCAGTTCTTC.

The V and J genes are TRBV6-5 and TRBJ1-5; D is unresolved. Germline V gene sequence: CDR1 MNHEY, CDR2 SVGAGI. Trimming removed 8 bases at V and 1 base at J, with 9 bases between. CDR3 size: 13 residues. In DNA, the CDR3 is TGTGCCAGCCGGGAACAGAGCAATCAGCCCCAGCATTTT. Amino acid sequence: CASREQSNQPQHF.

The gene calls are TRBV18 and TRBJ2-1; 7 bases are shared with TRBD1. Germline trimming cut 0 bases from V and 5 bases from J; bases unmatched to any gene: 7. The germline V gene encodes CDR1 KGHSH and CDR2 LQKENI. CDR3 length equals 16 residues. Written as DNA, the CDR3 is TGTGCCAGCTCACCACCTAGGGGGCTCCAAAACAATGAGCAGTTCTTC. Amino acids: CASSPPRGLQNNEQFF.

The genes are TRBV3-1 (or the pseudogene TRBV3-2) and TRBJ2-5; tentatively, D is TRBD1 (5 bases). This CDR3 region has 13 residues. The V gene lost 4 bases and the J gene lost 4 bases, with 10 bases spanning the gap. The germline V gene encodes CDR1 LGHDT and CDR2 YNNKEL (reference sequence). CDR3: CASSPWGRETQYF. CDR3 sequence (DNA): TGTGCCAGCAGCCCCTGGGGCAGAGAGACCCAGTACTTC.

The J gene is TRBJ2-5, the V gene TRBV6-1; the match to TRBD1 covers 10 bases. Looked up from germline, CDR1 is MNHNS and CDR2 is SASEGT. The ends lost 2 bases at V and 6 bases at J; junction bases unmatched: 21. The CDR3 length is 20 residues. The CDR3 region is CASSEPPDRGRGTFAKTQYF. CDR3 nucleotide sequence: TGTGCCAGCAGTGAACCCCCCGACAGGGGGCGGGGAACCTTTGCGAAGACCCAGTACTTC.